This record looks at one T cell receptor (beta chain) sequence and its context. Its antigen remains unidentified. The CDR3 totals 13 residues. The germline V gene has CDR1 MNHNY and CDR2 SVGAGI (reference sequence). The germline V and J ends were trimmed by 7 bases and 4 bases, with 8 bases remaining between them. The data derive from a study of cytomegalovirus exposure and HLA in healthy donors. PCR used 60 Vbeta primers and 13 Jbeta primers. Clones were sequenced by immunoSEQ multiplex PCR, and TCRdb holds only the in-frame ones, with some missing. The data hold 150,000 to 200,000 clones, with around 76% observed a single time. Findings of the study overall: A cluster of highly shared sequence variants was likely a sequencing artifact. TCR association rates varied by HLA locus in a later analysis, with DRB1 highest and HLA-C lowest. Most of the CMV-associated TCR beta chains (in a later analysis) appeared to be HLA-restricted.

Sequencing was done on a sample of PBMCs. The receptor comes from a woman aged 25 to 39 in good health and CMV-seropositive. The V gene is TRBV6-6, the J gene TRBJ1-6; D unclear. CDR3: CASKREYNSPLHF. CDR3 DNA: TGTGCCAGCAAGAGGGAGTATAATTCACCCCTCCACTTT.